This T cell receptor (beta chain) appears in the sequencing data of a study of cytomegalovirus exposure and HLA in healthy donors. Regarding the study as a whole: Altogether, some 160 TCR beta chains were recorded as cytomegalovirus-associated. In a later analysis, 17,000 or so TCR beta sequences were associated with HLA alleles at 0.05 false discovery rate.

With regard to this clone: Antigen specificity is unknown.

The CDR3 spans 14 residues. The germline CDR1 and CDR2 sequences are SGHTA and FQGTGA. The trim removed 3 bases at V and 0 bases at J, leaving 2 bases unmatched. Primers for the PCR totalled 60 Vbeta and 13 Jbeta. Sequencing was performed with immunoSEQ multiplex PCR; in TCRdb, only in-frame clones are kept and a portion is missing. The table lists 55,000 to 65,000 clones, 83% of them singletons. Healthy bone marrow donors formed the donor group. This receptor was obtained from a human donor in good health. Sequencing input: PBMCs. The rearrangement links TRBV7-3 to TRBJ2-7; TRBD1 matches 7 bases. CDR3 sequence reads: CASSLTGSSYEQYF. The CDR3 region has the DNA TGTGCCAGCAGCTTGACAGGGAGCTCCTACGAGCAGTACTTC.